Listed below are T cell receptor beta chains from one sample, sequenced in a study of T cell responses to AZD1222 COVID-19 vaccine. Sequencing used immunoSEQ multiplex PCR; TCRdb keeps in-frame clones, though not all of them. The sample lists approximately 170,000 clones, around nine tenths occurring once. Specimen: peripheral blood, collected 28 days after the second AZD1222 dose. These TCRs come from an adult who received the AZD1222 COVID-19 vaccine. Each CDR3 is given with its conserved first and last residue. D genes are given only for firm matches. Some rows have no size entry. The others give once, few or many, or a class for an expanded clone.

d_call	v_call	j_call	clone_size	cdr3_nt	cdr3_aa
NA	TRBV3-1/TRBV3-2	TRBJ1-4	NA	TGTGCCAGCAGCCCCGACAGAAACCGTTACGACATTGCAACTAATGAAAAACTGTTTTTT	CASSPDRNRYDIATNEKLFF
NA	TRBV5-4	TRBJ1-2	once	TGTGCCAGCAGCCTTGGGCAAATCGTGAAAGGGCAGGACTATGGCTACACCTTC	CASSLGQIVKGQDYGYTF
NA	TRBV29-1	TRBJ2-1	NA	TGCAGCGCAACGCGCGACAATGAGCAGTTCTTC	CSATRDNEQFF
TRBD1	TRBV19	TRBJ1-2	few	TGTGCCAGTAGTATGGAGACAGGGGGCGCATGGGGTGGCTACACCTTC	CASSMETGGAWGGYTF
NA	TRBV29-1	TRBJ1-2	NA	TGCAGCGCGGGGGAGTTTGGTGTCACCTTC	CSAGEFGVTF
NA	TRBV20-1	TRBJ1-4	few	TGCAGTGCTAGTTTAGGCTTTAATGAAAAACTGTTTTTT	CSASLGFNEKLFF
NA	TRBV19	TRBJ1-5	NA	TGTGCCAGTAGTCCAATGGGGAAACTGGGCAGGGACAGCAATCAGCCCCAGCATTTT	CASSPMGKLGRDSNQPQHF
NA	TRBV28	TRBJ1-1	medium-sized	TGTGCCAGCAGTTTAGACGCAAGTGAAGCTTTCTTT	CASSLDASEAFF
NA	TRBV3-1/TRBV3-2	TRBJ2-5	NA	TGTGCCAGCAGCCAACCGGGGGGCTCTTACCAAGAGACCCAGTACTTC	CASSQPGGSYQETQYF
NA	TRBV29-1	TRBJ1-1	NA	TGCAGCGCCGGACAGTACACTGAAGCTTTCTTT	CSAGQYTEAFF
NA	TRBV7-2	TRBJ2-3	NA	TGTGCCAGCAGCTTAAAAAGCACAGATACGCAGTATTTT	CASSLKSTDTQYF
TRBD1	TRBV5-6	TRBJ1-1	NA	TGTGCCAGCAGCTTGGTGGGACAGGGGAAAGAAGCTTTCTTT	CASSLVGQGKEAFF
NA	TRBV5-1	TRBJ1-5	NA	TGCGCCAGCAGCTTGGGTTCGGGGGGAAGCAATCAGCCCCAGCATTTT	CASSLGSGGSNQPQHF
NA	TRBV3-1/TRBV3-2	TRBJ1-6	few	TGTGCCAGCAGCCACCACACGGTATATAATTCACCCCTCCACTTT	CASSHHTVYNSPLHF
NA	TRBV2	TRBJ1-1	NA	TGTGCCAGCAGTGAAATGAACACTGAAGCTTTCTTT	CASSEMNTEAFF
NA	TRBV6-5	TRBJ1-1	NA	TGTGCCAGCAGACTCCTCCCAAAGATAAACACTGAAGCTTTCTTT	CASRLLPKINTEAFF
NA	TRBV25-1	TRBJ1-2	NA	TGTGCCAGCAGCACAGGGCGGCGGGGCTACACCTTC	CASSTGRRGYTF
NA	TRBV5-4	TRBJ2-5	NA	TGTGCCAGCAGCTTGGGAAACGGGGTGGGAGAGACCCAGTACTTC	CASSLGNGVGETQYF
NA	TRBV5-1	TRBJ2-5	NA	TGCGCCAGCAGCTTGGCCGGGCAGGGGGAGACCCAGTACTTC	CASSLAGQGETQYF
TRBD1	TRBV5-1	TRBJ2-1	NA	TGCGCCAGCAGGAGCAGGGGGCAAAACAATGAGCAGTTCTTC	CASRSRGQNNEQFF
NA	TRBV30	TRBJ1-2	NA	TGTGCCTGGGCAGAGGGGACCTCCTATGGCTACACCTTC	CAWAEGTSYGYTF
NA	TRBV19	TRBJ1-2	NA	TGTGCCAGTAGTATCGTCCAAGGGAACTACTATGGCTACACCTTC	CASSIVQGNYYGYTF
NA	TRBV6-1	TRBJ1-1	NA	TGTGCCAGCAGTGAATGGGCGGGGAACACTGAAGCTTTCTTT	CASSEWAGNTEAFF
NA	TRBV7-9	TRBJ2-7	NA	TGTGCCAGCAGCTTAAGTGGCTCCTACGAGCAGTACTTC	CASSLSGSYEQYF
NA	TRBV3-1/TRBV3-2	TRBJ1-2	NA	TGTGCCAGCAGCCCTCTGGGGCGTATTGACCGTCGTTACACCTTC	CASSPLGRIDRRYTF
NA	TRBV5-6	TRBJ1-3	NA	TGTGCCAGCAGCTTGGCCACAGAGGTTGGAGACACCATATATTTT	CASSLATEVGDTIYF
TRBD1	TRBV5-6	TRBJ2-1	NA	TGTGCCAGCAGCGGGGGACCGGACAGGGGGCTTAGCAATGAGCAGTTCTTC	CASSGGPDRGLSNEQFF
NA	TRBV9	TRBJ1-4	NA	TGTGCCAGCAGCCCCCCGGGGGGTAATGAAAAACTGTTTTTT	CASSPPGGNEKLFF
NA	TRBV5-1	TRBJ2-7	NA	TGCGCCAGCAGCTTGGTATTCAGGGGTAGGTACGAGCAGTACTTC	CASSLVFRGRYEQYF
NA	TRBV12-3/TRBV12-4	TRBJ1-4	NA	TGTGCCAGCAGCGACGGGCCGAATGAAAAACTGTTTTTT	CASSDGPNEKLFF
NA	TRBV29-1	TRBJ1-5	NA	TGCAGCGTTGTTGGCCAGGGGACGAATCAGCCCCAGCATTTT	CSVVGQGTNQPQHF
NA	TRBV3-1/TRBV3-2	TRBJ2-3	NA	TGTGCCAGCAGCCAAGGGGATATCCTAGCAGGGTCTTCTAACGCTGATAGCACAGATACGCAGTATTTT	CASSQGDILAGSSNADSTDTQYF
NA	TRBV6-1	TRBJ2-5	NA	TGTGCCAGCAGTGAAGTAATAGAGACCCAGTACTTC	CASSEVIETQYF